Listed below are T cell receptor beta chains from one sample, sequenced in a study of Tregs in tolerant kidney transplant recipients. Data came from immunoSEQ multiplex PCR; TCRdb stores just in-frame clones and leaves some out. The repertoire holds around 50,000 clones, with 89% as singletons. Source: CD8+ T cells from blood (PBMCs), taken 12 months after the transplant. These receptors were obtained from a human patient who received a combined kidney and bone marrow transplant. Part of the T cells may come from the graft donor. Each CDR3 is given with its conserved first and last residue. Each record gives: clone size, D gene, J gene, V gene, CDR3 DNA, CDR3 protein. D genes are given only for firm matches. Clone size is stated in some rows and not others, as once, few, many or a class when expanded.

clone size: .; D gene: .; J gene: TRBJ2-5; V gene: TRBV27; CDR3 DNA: TGTGCCAGCAGTTTTGCCGGGGAGACCCAGTACTTC; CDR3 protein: CASSFAGETQYF
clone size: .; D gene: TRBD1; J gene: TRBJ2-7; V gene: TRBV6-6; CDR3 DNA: TGTGCCAGCAGTTACAACCGGGACAGGGGAAGCTACGAGCAGTACTTC; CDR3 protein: CASSYNRDRGSYEQYF
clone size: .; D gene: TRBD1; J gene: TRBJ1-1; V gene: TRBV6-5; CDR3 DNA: TGTGCCAGCAGTTACGCCGGGACAGGGGACACTGAAGCTTTCTTT; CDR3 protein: CASSYAGTGDTEAFF
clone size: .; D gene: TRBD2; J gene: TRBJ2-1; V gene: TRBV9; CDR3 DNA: TGTGCCAGCAGCCCCAATCCTAGCGGAATTTACAATGAGCAGTTCTTC; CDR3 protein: CASSPNPSGIYNEQFF
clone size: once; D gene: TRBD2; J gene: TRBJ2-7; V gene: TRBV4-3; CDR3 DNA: TGCGCCAGCAGCCAGTGGACTAGCGGAGCCTACGAGCAGTACTTC; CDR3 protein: CASSQWTSGAYEQYF
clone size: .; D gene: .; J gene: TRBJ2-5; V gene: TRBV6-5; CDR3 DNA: TGTGCCAGCAGTTATAGCGGTTGGGAGACCCAGTACTTC; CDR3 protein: CASSYSGWETQYF
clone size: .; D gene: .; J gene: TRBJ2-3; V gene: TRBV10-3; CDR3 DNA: TGTGCCATCAGAGAGGCACTAGAAGATACGCAGTATTTT; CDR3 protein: CAIREALEDTQYF
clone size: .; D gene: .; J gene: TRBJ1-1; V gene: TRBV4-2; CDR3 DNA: TGTGCCAGCAGCCAAGGGGGGGGAGGCACTGAAGCTTTCTTT; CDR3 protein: CASSQGGGGTEAFF
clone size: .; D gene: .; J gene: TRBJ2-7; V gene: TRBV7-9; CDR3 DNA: TGTGCCAGCAGCCCCCCGTCGGGGAACTACGAGCAGTACTTC; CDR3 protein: CASSPPSGNYEQYF
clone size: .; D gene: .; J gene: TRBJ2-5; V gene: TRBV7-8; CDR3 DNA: TGTGCCAGCAGCTTAGCGAAAACCAGGGTCAGGGAGACCCAGTACTTC; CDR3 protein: CASSLAKTRVRETQYF
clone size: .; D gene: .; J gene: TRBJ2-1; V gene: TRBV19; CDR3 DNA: TGTGCCAGTAGTATTTCGGGTCCTACCTACAATGAGCAGTTCTTC; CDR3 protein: CASSISGPTYNEQFF
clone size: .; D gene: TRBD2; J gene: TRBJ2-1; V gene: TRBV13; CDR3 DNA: TGTGCCAGCAGCTCGAGGACTAGCGGAGGGAATGAGCAGTTCTTC; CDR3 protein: CASSSRTSGGNEQFF
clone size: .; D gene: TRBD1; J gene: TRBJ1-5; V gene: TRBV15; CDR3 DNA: TGTGCCACCAGCACCCCCGGGACAGGGGGACGGAAGAATCAGCCCCAGCATTTT; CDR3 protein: CATSTPGTGGRKNQPQHF
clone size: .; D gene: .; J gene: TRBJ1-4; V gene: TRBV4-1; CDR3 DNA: TGCGCCAGCAGCCAAGATCCGCGGGGGGAGATTAATGAAAAACTGTTTTTT; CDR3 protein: CASSQDPRGEINEKLFF
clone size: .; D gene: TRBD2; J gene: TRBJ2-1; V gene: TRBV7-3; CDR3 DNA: TGTGCCAGCAGCTTAGTCCTAGCGGGACCGGATGAGCAGTTCTTC; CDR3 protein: CASSLVLAGPDEQFF
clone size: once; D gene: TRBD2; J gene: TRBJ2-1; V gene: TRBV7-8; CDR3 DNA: TGTGCCAGCAGCTACCTAGCGGGGCTTTTCAATGAGCAGTTCTTC; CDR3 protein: CASSYLAGLFNEQFF
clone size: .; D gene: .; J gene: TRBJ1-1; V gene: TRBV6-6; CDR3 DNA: TGTGCCAGCAGTTACATGGCGAACACTGAAGCTTTCTTT; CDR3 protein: CASSYMANTEAFF
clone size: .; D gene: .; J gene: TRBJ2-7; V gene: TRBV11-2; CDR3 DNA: TGTGCCAGCAGCTTACAATCCTACGAGCAGTACTTC; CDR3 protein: CASSLQSYEQYF
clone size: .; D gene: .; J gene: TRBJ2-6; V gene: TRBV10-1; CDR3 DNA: TGCGCCGAGGGGGAAATCTCTGGGGCCAACGTCCTGACTTTC; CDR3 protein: CAEGEISGANVLTF
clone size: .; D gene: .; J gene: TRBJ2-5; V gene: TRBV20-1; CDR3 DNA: TGCAGTGCTCGGTGGGAGACCCAGTACTTC; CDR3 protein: CSARWETQYF